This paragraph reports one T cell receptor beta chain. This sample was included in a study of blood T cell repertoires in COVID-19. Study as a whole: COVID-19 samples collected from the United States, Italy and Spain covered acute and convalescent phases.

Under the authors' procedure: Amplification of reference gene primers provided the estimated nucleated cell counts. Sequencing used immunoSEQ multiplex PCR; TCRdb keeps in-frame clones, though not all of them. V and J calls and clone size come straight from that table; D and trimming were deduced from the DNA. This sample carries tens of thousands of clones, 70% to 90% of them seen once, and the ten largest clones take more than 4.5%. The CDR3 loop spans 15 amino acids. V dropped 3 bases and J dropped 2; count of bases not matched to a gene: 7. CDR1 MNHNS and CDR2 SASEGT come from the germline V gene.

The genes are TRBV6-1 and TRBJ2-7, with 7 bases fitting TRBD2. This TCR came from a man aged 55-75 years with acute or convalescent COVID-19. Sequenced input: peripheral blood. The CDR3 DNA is TGTGCCAGCAGTGAGGCGGGGGACGGACCCTACGAGCAGTACTTC. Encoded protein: CASSEAGDGPYEQYF.